This passage covers 18 T cell receptor beta chains from one sample sequenced in a study of shared clonotypes between healthy human individuals. TCRdb's copy holds only in-frame clones and misses some; the assay was immunoSEQ multiplex PCR. The top ten hold about 12% of the sample, which has about 530,000 clones, roughly 85% seen once. Material: PBMCs. The receptor source for this set is a woman aged 40 to 49 in good health. Some clones in this sample may be carry-over from other donors' samples.

The chain employs TRBV10-2 and TRBJ2-7; maybe TRBD2 (5 bases). The CDR3 length is 16 residues. Trimming cost V 6 bases and J 0 bases, with 18 bases left between them. Germline loops: CDR1 WSHSY, CDR2 SAAADI. Written as DNA, the CDR3 is TGCGCCAGCAGGACTCCCGGGAACCCAAGCTCCTACGAGCAGTACTTC. This translates into CASRTPGNPSSYEQYF.

There are a few counts of this clone. This sequence joins TRBV18 and TRBJ2-1; no firm D call. V gave up 2 bases and J gave up 0 bases, with 11 bases separating them. This CDR3 has 16 residues. The germline gives CDR1 KGHSH, CDR2 LQKENI. The CDR3 is CASSPRVHHSYNEQFF. CDR3 DNA sequence: TGTGCCAGCTCACCAAGGGTTCATCACTCCTACAATGAGCAGTTCTTC.

The chain uses TRBV28 and TRBJ2-5, with TRBD1 matching 7 bases. CDR3 size: 14 residues. V lost 5 bases to trimming and J lost 5 bases; unmatched junction nucleotides: 8. Per the germline V gene, CDR1 is MDHEN and CDR2 is SYDVKM. The CDR3, as DNA: TGTGCCAGCAGTCACACAGGGGCCGCCGAGACCCAGTACTTC. Translation: CASSHTGAAETQYF.

J is TRBJ2-5 and V is TRBV10-2, with D perhaps TRBD1 (6 bases). This CDR3 is built from 13 residues. The V end was cut by 5 bases, the J end by 3 bases, with 10 bases between. The germline gives CDR1 WSHSY, CDR2 SAAADI. The CDR3 loop is CASSSDRKETQYF. The CDR3 DNA follows: TGCGCCAGCAGTTCGGACAGAAAAGAGACCCAGTACTTC.

J is TRBJ2-1 and V is TRBV7-6; TRBD2 aligns across 13 bases. The trim removed 5 bases at V and 12 bases at J, leaving 10 bases unmatched. From germline, CDR1 is SGHVS and CDR2 FNYEAQ. The length of the CDR3 is 15 residues. The CDR3 bases are TGTGCCAGCAGCGAATGGACTAGCGGGAGTCTAAGGCAGTTCTTC. Translation: CASSEWTSGSLRQFF.

The V call is TRBV2, the J call TRBJ2-7, with 10 bases lining up with TRBD2. The trim removed 5 bases at V and 0 bases at J, leaving 7 bases unmatched. The CDR3 extends over 16 amino acids. The germline gives CDR1 SNHLY, CDR2 FYNNEI. The CDR3 spells CASSYTASGSSYEQYF. CDR3 bases: TGTGCCAGCAGTTACACGGCTAGCGGGAGCTCCTACGAGCAGTACTTC.

The DNA of the CDR3 is TGTGCCAGCAAAGGGGGACTAGCGGGAGGCTACGAGCAGTACTTC. Translated: CASKGGLAGGYEQYF. The chain links TRBV28 to TRBJ2-7; 15 positions match TRBD2. The CDR3 loop spans 15 amino acids. Germline CDR1 is MDHEN and CDR2 is SYDVKM. V was clipped by 7 bases and J by 3 bases; unmatched bases: 4.

This clone was counted between two and nine times. The chain joins TRBV27 to TRBJ1-5, with D perhaps matching TRBD1 (6 bases). The CDR3 is 13 amino acids. In germline, CDR1 is MNHEY, CDR2 SMNVEV (reference sequence). Trimming pared 3 bases from V and 7 bases from J, leaving 10 bases between. CDR3 bases: TGTGCCAGCAGTTTGTACAGGGAGCAGCCCCAGCATTTT. This sequence encodes CASSLYREQPQHF.

The chain recombines TRBV27 with TRBJ1-1, with D possibly matching TRBD1 (5 bases). With 5 bases removed from V and 4 bases from J, the gap between germline ends came to 20 bases. CDR1 MNHEY and CDR2 SMNVEV come from the germline V gene (reference sequence). The CDR3 length is 16 residues. In DNA form, the CDR3 reads TGTGCCAGCAGTATAACACTCGACAGCAGTCGCACTGAAGCTTTCTTT. Protein product: CASSITLDSSRTEAFF.

This rearrangement joins TRBV5-1 to TRBJ2-1; 7 bases agree with TRBD1. Germline values: CDR1 SGHRS, CDR2 YFSETQ. V gave up 4 bases and J gave up 4 bases; unmatched junction bases: 5. The length of the CDR3 is 14 residues. CDR3 nucleotide sequence: TGCGCCAGCAGCGTGGGGACAGCATACAATGAGCAGTTCTTC. Its translation is CASSVGTAYNEQFF.

This chain joins TRBV19 and TRBJ1-4; tentatively, D is TRBD1 (6 bases). Trimming stripped 6 bases from V and 6 bases from J, with 14 bases between. The CDR3 has 14 amino acids. The germline CDR1 and CDR2 sequences are LNHDA and SQIVND (reference sequence). Written as DNA, the CDR3 is TGTGCCAGTAGCACTCCAGGGGCGGATGAAAAACTGTTTTTT. This gives the protein CASSTPGADEKLFF.

The chain uses TRBV5-1 and TRBJ2-3; D may be TRBD2 (7 bases). CDR1 and CDR2 from the germline V gene are SGHRS and YFSETQ. This CDR3 has 15 amino acids. V lost 5 bases to trimming and J lost 2 bases, with 15 bases between them. DNA of the CDR3: TGCGCCAGCAGGGCAGCGGGACACAACACAGATACGCAGTATTTT. Its translation: CASRAAGHNTDTQYF.

Notes on this clone: Other DNA variants within this sample encode the same CDR3. The J gene is TRBJ2-1, the V gene TRBV28; D gene unclear. Germline assignment: CDR1 MDHEN and CDR2 SYDVKM. The CDR3 runs to 11 residues. The V and J ends lost 4 bases and 4 bases respectively, with 2 bases between them. In DNA, the CDR3 is TGTGCCAGCAGTTCTTACAATGAGCAGTTCTTC. Its translation: CASSSYNEQFF.

In DNA form, the CDR3 reads TGTGCCATCAGTGAGTCCGGGACAGGCCAGACCAATCAGCCCCAGCATTTT. This gives the protein CAISESGTGQTNQPQHF. The rearrangement links TRBV10-3 to TRBJ1-5, with TRBD1 matching 8 bases. The J segment lost 3 bases and the V segment lost 0 bases, leaving 7 bases of the junction unmatched. Per germline, CDR1 ENHRY and CDR2 SYGVKD. This CDR3 contains 17 residues.

The chain joins TRBV6-5 to TRBJ2-5, with a weak D call TRBD1 (7 bases). In germline, CDR1 is MNHEY, CDR2 SVGAGI. The CDR3 is made up of 16 amino acids. V was pared by 3 bases and J by 11 bases, with 25 bases between. DNA for the CDR3: TGTGCCAGCAGTTATAAATTTGGCGGGACAGACTACGGGCAGTACTTC. Translated: CASSYKFGGTDYGQYF.

This chain connects TRBV7-3 to TRBJ2-1; D might be TRBD2 (7 bases). The CDR3 runs 16 residues. Germline V gives CDR1 SGHTA, CDR2 FQGTGA. With 5 bases removed from V and 3 bases from J, the gap between germline ends came to 17 bases. The CDR3 is CASSLRGGANYNEQFF. CDR3 nucleotide sequence: TGTGCCAGCAGCCTAAGGGGGGGAGCTAACTACAATGAGCAGTTCTTC.

V usage is TRBV6-1 and J usage is TRBJ1-2; no definite D call. The CDR3 has 13 amino acids. CDR1 and CDR2 (germline): MNHNS, SASEGT. Between the trimmed V and J ends, which lost 7 bases and 4 bases, there was a span of 13 bases. Here the CDR3 DNA reads TGTGCCAGCACTGTTTCAGGAGCCTATGGCTACACCTTC. It encodes CASTVSGAYGYTF.

This chain uses TRBV7-2 with TRBJ2-1; D ambiguous. Germline CDR1 SGHTA, CDR2 FQGNSA. The CDR3 sequence is 9 residues long. Written as DNA, the CDR3 is TGTGCAAGCCCCAATGAGCAGTTCTTC. Its translation is CASPNEQFF.